What follows are 26 T cell receptor beta chains derived from one specimen sequenced in a study of OX40 agonist ivuxolimab in advanced cancers. Library preparation used the immunoSEQ multiplex PCR assay. TCRdb holds this immuneACCESS table with in-frame rearrangements only. Some clones are missing; in checked studies, unresolved V genes explain under half, and the rest has no known cause. The sample data list 98,000 or so clones, and about 88% of these were observed just once. The ten largest clones represent around 0.8% of the sample. Sequenced here: CD4+ or CD8+ T cells sorted from blood, sampled in a trial of the OX40 agonist ivuxolimab. These receptors were taken from an adult with an advanced solid tumor such as melanoma, head and neck, liver or kidney cancer.

The chain recombines TRBV6-1 with TRBJ1-5, with D hard to call. The V gene lost 9 bases and the J gene lost 7 bases, with 7 bases spanning the gap. Germline loops: CDR1 MNHNS, CDR2 SASEGT. This CDR3 spans 10 amino acids. Written as DNA, the CDR3 is TGTGCCAGTGGGAGGCAGCCCCAGCATTTT. Translating gives CASGRQPQHF.

The gene calls are TRBV7-6 and TRBJ2-1; no clear D gene. The CDR3 contains 13 residues. CDR1 is SGHVS and CDR2 is FNYEAQ in the germline V gene. V gave up 0 bases and J gave up 7 bases, with 7 bases separating them. CDR3: CASSLAKENEQFF. The CDR3 DNA reads as TGTGCCAGCAGCTTAGCGAAAGAAAATGAGCAGTTCTTC.

The CDR3 region has the DNA TGTGCCAGCAGACCCGACGGCTCTGGAAACACCATATATTTT. Protein product: CASRPDGSGNTIYF. The V call is TRBV28, the J call TRBJ1-3, with unresolved D. Trimming cost V 6 bases and J 0 bases, with 9 bases left between them. The CDR3 sequence is 14 residues long. Germline V lookup: CDR1 MDHEN, CDR2 SYDVKM.

This chain links TRBV6-1 with TRBJ2-5, with D unresolved. Germline V lookup: CDR1 MNHNS, CDR2 SASEGT. The CDR3 runs to 12 residues. The V gene lost 4 bases and the J gene lost 5 bases, with 8 bases spanning the gap. CDR3: CASSVQRETQYF. CDR3 in DNA: TGTGCCAGCAGTGTTCAAAGGGAGACCCAGTACTTC.

The chain couples TRBV5-4 to TRBJ1-1; D remains ambiguous. The germline V gene has CDR1 SGHNT and CDR2 YYREEE (reference sequence). With 4 bases removed from V and 1 base from J, the gap between germline ends came to 8 bases. This CDR3 region has 13 residues. The CDR3 nucleotides are TGTGCCAGCAGCCCTGCTAAGAACACTGAAGCTTTCTTT. Its translation: CASSPAKNTEAFF.

The rearrangement joins TRBV7-8 to TRBJ1-3, with 8 nucleotides matching TRBD1. Germline V gene lookup returns CDR1 SGHVS and CDR2 FQNEAQ. V lost 5 bases to trimming and J lost 5 bases; unmatched junction nucleotides: 8. This CDR3 is built from 15 residues. CDR3 sequence (DNA): TGTGCCAGCAGCCCCGGACAGGGTGGACGAAACACCATATATTTT. This gives the protein CASSPGQGGRNTIYF.

CDR3 loop: CASSLGRDSLNGYTF. In nucleotides, the CDR3 is TGTGCCAGCAGCTTGGGGCGGGACAGTCTAAATGGCTACACCTTC. The genes are TRBV5-4 and TRBJ1-2, with 7 nucleotides matching TRBD1. Germline V gene lookup returns CDR1 SGHNT and CDR2 YYREEE (reference sequence). Germline trimming cut 0 bases from V and 6 bases from J; bases unmatched to any gene: 8. The CDR3 is 15 residues long.

The chain has TRBV19 and TRBJ1-2; D remains unclear. Germline V gene data show CDR1 as LNHDA and CDR2 as SQIVND (reference sequence). The CDR3 extends over 14 amino acids. V lost 2 bases, J lost 6 bases, and 13 bases lay in between. CDR3 coding DNA: TGTGCCAGTAGTATACAACACGAAACGGATGGCTACACCTTC. Residues: CASSIQHETDGYTF.

This chain connects TRBV9 to TRBJ2-5, with D unclear. The length of the CDR3 is 14 residues. The germline V gene has CDR1 SGDLS and CDR2 YYNGEE. V lost 0 bases to trimming and J lost 4 bases, with 10 bases between them. This CDR3 is CASSVGSARETQYF. The CDR3 nucleotides are TGTGCCAGCAGCGTAGGCAGCGCGCGAGAGACCCAGTACTTC.

This clone was found a few times. The genes are TRBV7-9 and TRBJ1-2; no reliable D call. Deletions cut 1 base from V and 5 bases from J, with 11 bases between. The CDR3 spans 14 residues. CDR1 SEHNR and CDR2 FQNEAQ come from the germline V gene (reference sequence). The CDR3 DNA reads TGTGCCAGCAGCTTAGTGGCGGCCGCTTATGGCTACACCTTC. Translation: CASSLVAAAYGYTF.

The chain uses TRBV6-1 and TRBJ2-2; 10 nucleotides agree with TRBD2. CDR3 length: 15 residues. V was clipped by 4 bases and J by 4 bases; unmatched bases: 3. Germline CDR1 MNHNS, CDR2 SASEGT. CDR3 nucleotide sequence: TGTGCCAGCAGTGGACTAGCGGGCCTCACCGGGGAGCTGTTTTTT. This gives the protein CASSGLAGLTGELFF.

The chain is built from TRBV11-2 and TRBJ1-3, with 8 bases matching TRBD1. With 1 base clipped from V and 0 bases from J, the junction kept 5 bases outside the gene matches. The CDR3 runs 17 residues. Germline V gene data show CDR1 as SGHAT and CDR2 as FQNNGV. CDR3 DNA sequence: TGTGCCAGCAGCTTAGGGACAGGGCGCCTCTCTGGAAACACCATATATTTT. Its protein product is CASSLGTGRLSGNTIYF.

This clone was detected only once. The rearrangement joins TRBV19 to TRBJ2-2; D not certain. CDR1 LNHDA and CDR2 SQIVND come from the germline V gene (reference sequence). The V end was cut by 5 bases, the J end by 4 bases, with 8 bases between. The CDR3 sequence is 13 residues long. The chain's CDR3 is CASSGRVTGELFF. CDR3 DNA: TGTGCCAGTAGTGGCCGGGTCACCGGGGAGCTGTTTTTT.

The chain combines TRBV27 with TRBJ1-5; D is possibly TRBD1 (6 bases). The CDR3 is 12 amino acids. Per the germline V gene, CDR1 is MNHEY and CDR2 is SMNVEV (reference sequence). Trimming took off 6 bases at V and 4 bases at J, with 7 bases between the two ends. CDR3 loop: CASRTGNQPQHF. In DNA form, the CDR3 reads TGTGCCAGCAGGACAGGAAATCAGCCCCAGCATTTT.

The CDR3 protein is CASRGDFTEAFF. The CDR3 region has the DNA TGTGCCAGCAGGGGAGACTTCACTGAAGCTTTCTTT. The V call is TRBV2, the J call TRBJ1-1; D unresolved. The CDR3 loop spans 12 amino acids. Germline assignment: CDR1 SNHLY and CDR2 FYNNEI. Trimming took off 6 bases at V and 4 bases at J, with 9 bases between the two ends.

V is TRBV2 and J is TRBJ1-1; D ambiguous. This CDR3 is 16 amino acids long. The ends were cut back, 2 bases at V and 4 bases at J, with 17 bases in the middle. In germline, CDR1 is SNHLY, CDR2 FYNNEI. The CDR3 DNA follows: TGTGCCAGCAGTGAATATAGCGAGGTACGAGGCACTGAAGCTTTCTTT. It yields the protein CASSEYSEVRGTEAFF.

This chain joins TRBV4-3 and TRBJ1-2; 9 bases match TRBD1. This CDR3 comprises 16 residues. From germline, CDR1 is LGHNA and CDR2 YSLEER. The V gene end was trimmed by 4 bases and the J gene end by 5 bases; junction bases not matched to a gene: 11. CDR3 bases: TGCGCCAGCAGCCCCCATGGGGACAGGGCTAGATATGGCTACACCTTC. Translated: CASSPHGDRARYGYTF.

V is TRBV27 and J is TRBJ2-7; 7 bases are shared with TRBD1. V lost 5 bases and J lost 0; bases outside the gene matches: 7. The CDR3 totals 15 residues. Germline-derived CDR1 and CDR2 are MNHEY and SMNVEV (reference sequence). The CDR3 reads CASSPQGDFSYEQYF. The CDR3, as DNA: TGTGCCAGCAGTCCTCAGGGGGATTTCTCCTACGAGCAGTACTTC.

This clone is a singleton in its sample. V usage is TRBV10-2 and J usage is TRBJ1-5; TRBD1 might be the D (5 bases). The length of the CDR3 is 14 residues. Deletions cut 5 bases from V and 1 base from J, with 9 bases between. Germline V lookup: CDR1 WSHSY, CDR2 SAAADI. This CDR3 is CASSRGASNQPQHF. CDR3 nucleotides: TGCGCCAGCAGTCGAGGGGCGAGCAATCAGCCCCAGCATTTT.

The V call is TRBV4-2, the J call TRBJ2-3; D is unclear. Per germline, CDR1 LGHNA and CDR2 YNFKEQ. V lost 4 bases, J lost 4 bases, and 9 bases lay in between. The CDR3 loop spans 13 amino acids. The CDR3 DNA reads TGTGCCAGCAGCCGAACCCCCTCAGATACGCAGTATTTT. Encoded protein: CASSRTPSDTQYF.

The CDR3 DNA reads TGTGCCAGCAGCTCCGACAGGGCGGGCGGCTACACCTTC. It codes for CASSSDRAGGYTF. V gene TRBV5-4 combines with J gene TRBJ1-2; 7 nucleotides line up with TRBD1. Per germline, CDR1 SGHNT and CDR2 YYREEE (reference sequence). The J segment lost 8 bases and the V segment lost 3 bases, leaving 7 bases of the junction unmatched. CDR3 size: 13 residues.

This clone was seen a single time. V and J are TRBV11-2 and TRBJ1-1; weak D call: TRBD1 (5 bases). Trimming cost V 0 bases and J 10 bases, with 9 bases left between them. The V gene's germline CDR1 is SGHAT and CDR2 FQNNGV. The CDR3 extends over 12 amino acids. In nucleotides, the CDR3 is TGTGCCAGCAGCTTAGACAGGGAGGTAGCTTTCTTT. Protein: CASSLDREVAFF.

The V and J genes are TRBV6-1 and TRBJ1-2, with D unresolved. CDR3 size: 13 residues. In germline, CDR1 is MNHNS, CDR2 SASEGT. V gave up 1 base and J gave up 7 bases, with 10 bases separating them. CDR3 DNA sequence: TGTGCCAGCAGTGAAGGGCAGCCTACTGGCTACACCTTC. It translates to CASSEGQPTGYTF.

This chain uses TRBV9 with TRBJ1-4, with D hard to call. From germline, CDR1 is SGDLS and CDR2 YYNGEE. The CDR3 extends over 16 amino acids. V lost 0 bases, J lost 5 bases, and 14 bases lay in between. The CDR3 DNA is TGTGCCAGCAGCGTAGGAAGGGCCTCACGGAATGAAAAACTGTTTTTT. Translating gives CASSVGRASRNEKLFF.

V is TRBV10-3 and J is TRBJ2-3, with D unresolved. CDR1 is ENHRY, CDR2 SYGVKD, per germline. V was trimmed by 6 bases and J by 2 bases, leaving 12 bases between them. This CDR3 comprises 14 residues. The CDR3: CAISTDLFTDTQYF. The CDR3 DNA is TGTGCCATCAGCACGGACCTGTTCACAGATACGCAGTATTTT.

The chain has TRBV5-1 and TRBJ2-2, with a tentative D call TRBD2 (6 bases). Trimming took 4 bases from V and 3 from J, leaving 16 bases between them. The CDR3 is 16 residues long. The V gene's germline CDR1 is SGHRS and CDR2 YFSETQ. CDR3 DNA sequence: TGCGCCAGCAGCCTTTCCGGGAGTACGTACACCGGGGAGCTGTTTTTT. Protein sequence: CASSLSGSTYTGELFF.